This TCR beta chain is drawn from a study of T cell responses to AZD1222 COVID-19 vaccine. General study findings and limits: There were repertoire samples only from the period after the peak T cell response.

Remarks on this clone: Its antigen is not known.

The CDR3 covers 13 residues. Trimming pared 2 bases from V and 6 bases from J, leaving 7 bases between. The V gene's germline CDR1 is KGHSH and CDR2 LQKENI. The table came from immunoSEQ multiplex PCR; TCRdb's copy has only in-frame clones and leaves some out. Of over 95,000 clones listed, more than 75% are singletons. The chain combines TRBV18 with TRBJ2-2, with D possibly matching TRBD1 (5 bases). Sequencing was performed on peripheral blood, taken on day 0 of AZD1222 vaccination. This sequence was found in an adult in good health. CDR3 residues: CASSPGQSGELFF. In nucleotides, the CDR3 is TGTGCCAGCTCACCAGGACAATCCGGGGAGCTGTTTTTT.